These 4 T cell receptor beta chains were all obtained from the same sample, sequenced in a study of blood T cell repertoires in COVID-19. Only in-frame clones appear in the TCRdb table, and some are missing; sequencing was by immunoSEQ multiplex PCR. The top ten hold more than 10% of the sample, which has some 74,000 clones, about 80% seen once. Material: peripheral blood. These receptors came from a human donor in a cohort sampled during active COVID-19.

CDR3 DNA: TGTGCCAGCAGTTTAAGACTCATCTATGGCTACACCTTC. It is translated as CASSLRLIYGYTF. The rearrangement joins TRBV12-3 or TRBV12-4 to TRBJ1-2; D is unresolved. The CDR3 spans 13 residues. V was cut by 2 bases and J by 4 bases, with 8 bases left in between.

The J gene is TRBJ1-2, the V gene TRBV28, with TRBD1 as a possible D gene (5 bases). The germline gives CDR1 MDHEN, CDR2 SYDVKM. With 6 bases removed from V and 4 bases from J, the gap between germline ends came to 21 bases. The CDR3 covers 16 residues. The CDR3 sequence is CASSLSGGESLYGYTF. DNA for the CDR3: TGTGCCAGCAGCCTATCTGGGGGGGAGTCCCTCTATGGCTACACCTTC.

V gene TRBV18 combines with J gene TRBJ2-6; D is possibly TRBD2 (6 bases). V lost 2 bases to trimming and J lost 0 bases, with 8 bases between them. Per the germline V gene, CDR1 is KGHSH and CDR2 is LQKENI. There are 16 residues in the CDR3. The DNA of the CDR3 is TGTGCCAGCTCACCATTGGGGGGCTCTGGGGCCAACGTCCTGACTTTC. The encoded protein is CASSPLGGSGANVLTF. The full variable domain, completed using reference TRBV18 and TRBJ2-6, is NAGVMQNPRHLVRRRGQEARLRCSPMKGHSHVYWYRQLPEEGLKFMVYLQKENIIDESGMPKERFSAEFPKEGPSILRIQQVVRGDSAAYFCASSPLGGSGANVLTFGAGSRLTVL.

The chain links TRBV7-2 to TRBJ2-1; TRBD2 matches at 14 bases. Trimming took 5 bases from V and 7 from J; bases not matched to a gene: 7. Germline CDR1 is SGHTA and CDR2 is FQGNSA. The CDR3 spans 16 residues. The CDR3 nucleotides are TGTGCCAGCAGCCCACCCGGGACTAGCGGGAGAAATGAGCAGTTCTTC. This translates into CASSPPGTSGRNEQFF.